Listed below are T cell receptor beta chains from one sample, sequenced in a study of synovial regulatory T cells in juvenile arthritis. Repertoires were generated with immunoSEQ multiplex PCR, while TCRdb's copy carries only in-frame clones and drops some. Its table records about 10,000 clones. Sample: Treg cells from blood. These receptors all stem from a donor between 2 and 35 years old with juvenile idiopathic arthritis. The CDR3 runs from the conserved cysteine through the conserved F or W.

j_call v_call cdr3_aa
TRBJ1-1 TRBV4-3 CASSQEEGSTEAFF
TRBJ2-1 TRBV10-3 CAISEQRNEQFF
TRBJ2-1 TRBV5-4 CASSLGTSGRRNEQFF
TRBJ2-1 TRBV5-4 CASSTSRLAGALYNEQFF
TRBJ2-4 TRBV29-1 CSVAFGQDNGNIQYF
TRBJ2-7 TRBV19 CASSPRQGAYEQYF
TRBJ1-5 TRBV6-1 CASSGTGKPQHF
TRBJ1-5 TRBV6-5 CASSSTTGNQPQHF
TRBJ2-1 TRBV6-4 CASSRSLLAKGEQFF
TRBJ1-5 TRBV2 CASSGDGRDQPQHF
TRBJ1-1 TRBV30 CAWRGTSGAFF
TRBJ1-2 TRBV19 CASSIARGYGYTF
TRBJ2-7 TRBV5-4 CASSLSPRYEQYF
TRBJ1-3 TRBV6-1 CASREGGNTIYF
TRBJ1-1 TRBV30 CAWRGGQRTEAFF
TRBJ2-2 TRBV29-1 CSVELERGQGASGELFF
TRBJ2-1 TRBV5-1 CASSRPKPGLPYNEQFF
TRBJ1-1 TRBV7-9 CASSPGQLGYTEAFF
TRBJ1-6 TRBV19 CASSSGFSSPLHF
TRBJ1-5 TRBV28 CASRTGSYQPQHF
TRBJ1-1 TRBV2 CATLGRGNTEAFF
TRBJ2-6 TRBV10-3 CAIIGDSYGSGANVLTF
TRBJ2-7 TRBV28 CASSLKPGPYEQYF
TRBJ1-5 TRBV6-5 CASSLDGDQPQHF
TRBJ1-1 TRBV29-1 CSVRLKGLPEAFF
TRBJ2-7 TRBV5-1 CASTVAGVNEQYF
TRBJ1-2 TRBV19 CASSPLARDSAYGYTF
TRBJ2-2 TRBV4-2 CASSQDDVPGELFF
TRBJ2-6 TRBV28 CASRGRGAGANVLTF
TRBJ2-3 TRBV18 CASSPRGPDTQYF
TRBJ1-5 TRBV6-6 CASSYSRGSNQPQHF
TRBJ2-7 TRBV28 CASSLVSSYEQYF
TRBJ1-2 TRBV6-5 CASSYSRSPSPYGYTF
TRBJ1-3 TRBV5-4 CASSLDRGLSGNTIYF
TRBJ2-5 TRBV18 CASSRPWGETQYF
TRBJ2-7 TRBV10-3 CAIRAGGRLAGEGEQYF
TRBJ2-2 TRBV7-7 CASSLWRESGELFF
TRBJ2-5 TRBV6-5 CASKGQAQETQYF
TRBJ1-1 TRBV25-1 CASTGQGAEAFF
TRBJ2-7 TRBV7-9 CASTPDSTEQYF
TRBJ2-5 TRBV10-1 CARTGLETQYF
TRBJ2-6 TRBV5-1 CASSPGGSGANVLTF
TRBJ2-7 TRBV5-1 CASSLEGIHEQYF
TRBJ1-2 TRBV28 CASSFAFREGRGYTF
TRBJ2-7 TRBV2 CASSEGSWLSSYEQYF
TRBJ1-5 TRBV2 CASRADREPQHF
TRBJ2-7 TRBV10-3 CAISELLGRAGRVYEQYF
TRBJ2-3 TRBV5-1 CASSLVSGRVDTQYF
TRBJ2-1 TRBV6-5 CASSRGLDHGEQFF
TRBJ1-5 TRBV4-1 CASSQVGAGTGEQPQHF
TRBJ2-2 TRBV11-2 CASSLRRELFF
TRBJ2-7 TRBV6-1 CASSRTYEQYF